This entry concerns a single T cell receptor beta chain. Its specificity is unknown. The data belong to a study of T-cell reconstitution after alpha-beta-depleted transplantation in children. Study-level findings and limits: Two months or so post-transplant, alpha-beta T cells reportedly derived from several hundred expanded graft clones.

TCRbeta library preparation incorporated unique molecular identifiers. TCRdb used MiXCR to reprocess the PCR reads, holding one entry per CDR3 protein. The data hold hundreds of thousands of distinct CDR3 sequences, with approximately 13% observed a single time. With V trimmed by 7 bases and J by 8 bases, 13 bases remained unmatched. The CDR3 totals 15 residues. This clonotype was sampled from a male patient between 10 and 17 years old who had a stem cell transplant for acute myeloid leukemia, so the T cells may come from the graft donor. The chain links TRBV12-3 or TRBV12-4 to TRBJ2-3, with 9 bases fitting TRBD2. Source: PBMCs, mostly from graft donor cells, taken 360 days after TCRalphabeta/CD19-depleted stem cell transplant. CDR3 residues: CASNLGAGGPATQYF. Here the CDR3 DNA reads TGTGCCAGCAACTTGGGGGCGGGAGGGCCGGCTACGCAGTATTTT.